Below are 23 T cell receptor beta chains sequenced from a single sample in a study of cytomegalovirus exposure and HLA in healthy donors. Profiling relied on immunoSEQ multiplex PCR, and the TCRdb table lists in-frame clones only, not all of them. The top ten clones hold 9% to 9.5% of a sample with 150,000 or so clones, 80% to 90% of them seen once. The sample comprised PBMCs. These receptors all stem from a woman aged 18-35 years in good health and CMV-seropositive.

V is TRBV10-1 and J is TRBJ2-2; D is possibly TRBD2 (6 bases). The V end lost 7 bases, the J end lost 3 bases, and 12 bases lay between the germline ends. Germline assignment: CDR1 WNHNN and CDR2 SYGVQD (reference sequence). This CDR3 comprises 14 residues. This CDR3 reads CASNPGLHTGELFF. CDR3 in DNA: TGCGCCAGCAACCCGGGACTGCACACCGGGGAGCTGTTTTTT.

Only one count was recorded for this clone. The gene calls are TRBV6-5 and TRBJ1-2; D unclear. The germline V and J ends were trimmed by 0 bases and 4 bases, with 15 bases remaining between them. The germline CDR1 and CDR2 sequences are MNHEY and SVGAGI. The CDR3 has 16 residues. CDR3 loop: CASSYSETEPPYGYTF. The CDR3 nucleotides are TGTGCCAGCAGTTACTCGGAGACTGAACCGCCCTATGGCTACACCTTC.

This rearrangement joins TRBV19 to TRBJ2-2, with 8 bases lining up with TRBD2. The ends lost 7 bases at V and 5 bases at J; junction bases unmatched: 3. Germline V gene lookup returns CDR1 LNHDA and CDR2 SQIVND (reference sequence). The CDR3 covers 13 residues. CDR3 residues: CASTPSGTGELFF. CDR3 DNA sequence: TGTGCCAGTACACCTAGCGGGACCGGGGAGCTGTTTTTT.

This chain connects TRBV6-1 to TRBJ2-5; the D gene is possibly TRBD1 (5 bases). CDR1 MNHNS and CDR2 SASEGT come from the germline V gene. The CDR3 extends over 12 amino acids. The V end was cut by 7 bases, the J end by 2 bases, with 8 bases between. The CDR3 nucleotides are TGTGCCAGCAAGGGGCTGCAAGAGACCCAGTACTTC. Translated, it gives CASKGLQETQYF.

This sequence joins TRBV5-1 and TRBJ2-7; no reliable D call. V shed 0 bases and J shed 0 bases, with 4 bases lying between them. Germline CDR1 is SGHRS and CDR2 is YFSETQ. The length of the CDR3 is 13 residues. The CDR3 DNA reads as TGCGCCAGCAGCTTGGCTCCCTCCTACGAGCAGTACTTC. Translated: CASSLAPSYEQYF.

J is TRBJ1-4 and V is TRBV28; D is possibly TRBD1 (6 bases). The CDR3 has 14 amino acids. Germline V lookup: CDR1 MDHEN, CDR2 SYDVKM. V gave up 4 bases and J gave up 10 bases, with 16 bases separating them. The CDR3 DNA reads as TGTGCCAGCAGTTCGAATCTTGACAGGAGAAAACTGTTTTTT. This codes for CASSSNLDRRKLFF.

This clone occurred once. The chain couples TRBV5-1 to TRBJ1-2, with TRBD1 identical over 10 bases. This CDR3 spans 14 amino acids. CDR1 and CDR2 from the germline V gene are SGHRS and YFSETQ. The junction had 6 bases not matched to a gene; V was cut back by 3 bases and J by 7 bases. The chain's CDR3 is CASSSVGTGAGYTF. The CDR3 nucleotides read TGCGCCAGCAGCTCGGTCGGGACAGGGGCTGGCTACACCTTC.

The chain combines TRBV5-1 with TRBJ2-6; D ambiguous. Germline lookup yields CDR1 SGHRS and CDR2 YFSETQ. This CDR3 comprises 15 residues. The V and J ends lost 1 base and 2 bases respectively, with 7 bases between them. The CDR3 DNA follows: TGCGCCAGCAGCTTGAACGCGGCTGGGGCCAACGTCCTGACTTTC. It yields the protein CASSLNAAGANVLTF. Drawing the rest from reference TRBV5-1 and TRBJ2-6, the complete variable domain is KAGVTQTPRYLIKTRGQQVTLSCSPISGHRSVSWYQQTPGQGLQFLFEYFSETQRNKGNFPGRFSGRQFSNSRSEMNVSTLELGDSALYLCASSLNAAGANVLTFGAGSRLTVL.

The chain links TRBV4-1 to TRBJ1-1; the match to TRBD1 covers 9 bases. The CDR3 is 16 residues long. The germline V gene encodes CDR1 MGHRA and CDR2 YSYEKL. Losses at the gene ends were 4 bases for V and 3 bases for J; bases not matched to a gene: 9. This chain's CDR3 is CASSPEIGDRDTEAFF. CDR3 nucleotide sequence: TGCGCCAGCAGCCCAGAAATCGGGGACAGGGACACTGAAGCTTTCTTT.

The gene calls are TRBV5-1 and TRBJ1-6, with 9 nucleotides matching TRBD1. This CDR3 is 14 amino acids long. Germline trimming cut 4 bases from V and 7 bases from J; bases unmatched to any gene: 3. Germline V lookup: CDR1 SGHRS, CDR2 YFSETQ. The CDR3, as DNA: TGCGCCAGCAGCCCTGGACAGGGGAATTCACCCCTCCACTTT. The encoded protein is CASSPGQGNSPLHF.

Here the CDR3 reads CASAKKQGALTSTDTQYF. In DNA form, the CDR3 reads TGTGCTAGTGCCAAGAAACAGGGGGCACTAACTAGCACAGATACGCAGTATTTT. J is TRBJ2-3 and V is TRBV12-5; 9 nucleotides match TRBD1. J lost 0 bases, V lost 7 bases, and 14 bases had no gene match. This CDR3 spans 18 amino acids. Germline lookup yields CDR1 LGHNT and CDR2 FRNRAP.

The rearrangement links TRBV5-1 to TRBJ1-2; D not certain. The ends were cut back, 4 bases at V and 4 bases at J, with 11 bases in the middle. This CDR3 region has 13 residues. Germline-derived CDR1 and CDR2 are SGHRS and YFSETQ. CDR3 region: CASSPAGGYGYTF. The DNA of the CDR3 is TGCGCCAGCAGCCCCGCGGGCGGCTATGGCTACACCTTC.

This clone was found once. The chain recombines TRBV7-8 with TRBJ2-7, with 8 bases matching TRBD1. Germline lookup yields CDR1 SGHVS and CDR2 FQNEAQ. The CDR3 extends over 16 amino acids. J gave up 2 bases and V 5 bases, and 11 bases lay outside the gene matches. In DNA, the CDR3 is TGTGCCAGCAGCCGAAGTGCGGGGACAGGCGCCTACGAGCAGTACTTC. Its protein is CASSRSAGTGAYEQYF.

This chain uses TRBV4-1 with TRBJ2-1; 8 nucleotides match TRBD2. V dropped 2 bases and J dropped 5; count of bases not matched to a gene: 8. The CDR3 has 16 residues. Germline CDR1 MGHRA, CDR2 YSYEKL. The DNA of the CDR3 is TGCGCCAGCAGCCAACCTAAGCGGGGGAGAAACAATGAGCAGTTCTTC. Translating gives CASSQPKRGRNNEQFF.

J is TRBJ2-3 and V is TRBV5-1; 10 bases are shared with TRBD1. Germline values: CDR1 SGHRS, CDR2 YFSETQ. CDR3 length: 16 amino acids. The V segment lost 1 base and the J segment 5 bases; nucleotides outside the gene matches: 7. CDR3 sequence reads: CASSLSRQGAEDTQYF. CDR3 nucleotides: TGCGCCAGCAGCTTGTCCCGACAGGGGGCGGAAGATACGCAGTATTTT.

V usage is TRBV15 and J usage is TRBJ2-1; no reliable D call. Trimming stripped 0 bases from V and 7 bases from J, with 13 bases between. CDR1 and CDR2 from the germline V gene are LNHNV and YYDKDF (reference sequence). The CDR3 is made up of 15 amino acids. CDR3 in amino acids: CATSRDPLEVNEQFF. The CDR3 coding sequence is TGTGCCACCAGCAGAGATCCTTTAGAAGTTAATGAGCAGTTCTTC.

The chain joins TRBV4-2 to TRBJ1-2, with 7 bases fitting TRBD1. Germline CDR1 reads LGHNA; CDR2 reads YNFKEQ. Trimming removed 0 bases from V and 1 base from J; junction bases left unmatched: 8. The CDR3 sequence is 17 residues long. The CDR3 loop is CASSQEGTVKDNYGYTF. CDR3 in DNA: TGTGCCAGCAGCCAAGAGGGGACAGTGAAAGATAACTATGGCTACACCTTC.

This chain connects TRBV25-1 to TRBJ2-1; possible D gene TRBD1, 6 bases. The CDR3 runs 14 residues. V lost 5 bases and J 4 bases, leaving 12 bases between the germline ends. Germline assignment: CDR1 MGHDK and CDR2 SYGVNS. The CDR3 nucleotides read TGTGCCAGCAGTCCTGGGGGCGGATACAATGAGCAGTTCTTC. Amino acids: CASSPGGGYNEQFF.

The chain recombines TRBV10-2 with TRBJ2-7, with 9 bases identical to TRBD1. The CDR3 runs 14 residues. CDR1 is WSHSY, CDR2 SAAADI, per germline. The J segment lost 3 bases and the V segment lost 6 bases, leaving 6 bases of the junction unmatched. The CDR3 DNA sequence: TGCGCCAGCAGGTACGGGACAGGGTTCTACGAGCAGTACTTC. It encodes CASRYGTGFYEQYF.

V usage is TRBV2 and J usage is TRBJ1-2, with 7 bases fitting TRBD1. Germline CDR1 SNHLY, CDR2 FYNNEI. CDR3 length: 12 residues. Trimming cost V 10 bases and J 2 bases; bases outside gene matches: 4. The CDR3 region has the DNA TGTGCCACCTCGACAGGGAACTATGGCTACACCTTC. Protein product: CATSTGNYGYTF. Full variable domain (missing parts from reference TRBV2 and TRBJ1-2): EPEVTQTPSHQVTQMGQEVILRCVPISNHLYFYWYRQILGQKVEFLVSFYNNEISEKSEIFDDQFSVERPDGSNFTLKIRSTKLEDSAMYFCATSTGNYGYTFGSGTRLTVV.

CDR3 bases: TGTGCCAGCAGCTTAATCCGGACTAGCGGAGACAATGAGCAGTTCTTC. Residues: CASSLIRTSGDNEQFF. The chain carries TRBV7-9 and TRBJ2-1; 10 bases line up with TRBD2. Per the germline V gene, CDR1 is SEHNR and CDR2 is FQNEAQ (reference sequence). V lost 2 bases, J lost 5 bases, and 6 bases stayed unmatched. The CDR3 consists of 16 residues. Full variable domain (missing parts from reference TRBV7-9 and TRBJ2-1): DTGVSQNPRHKITKRGQNVTFRCDPISEHNRLYWYRQTLGQGPEFLTYFQNEAQLEKSRLLSDRFSAERPKGSFSTLEIQRTEQGDSAMYLCASSLIRTSGDNEQFFGPGTRLTVL.

This clone has just a few counts. The J gene is TRBJ1-6, the V gene TRBV2, with a weak D call TRBD1 (5 bases). The V and J ends lost 4 bases and 7 bases respectively, with 11 bases between them. Germline CDR1 is SNHLY and CDR2 is FYNNEI. The CDR3 consists of 14 residues. The DNA for the CDR3 is TGTGCCAGCAGTGTAGGGGTCTCGAATTCACCCCTCCACTTT. This codes for CASSVGVSNSPLHF. The variable domain in full, completed from reference TRBV2 and TRBJ1-6, reads EPEVTQTPSHQVTQMGQEVILRCVPISNHLYFYWYRQILGQKVEFLVSFYNNEISEKSEIFDDQFSVERPDGSNFTLKIRSTKLEDSAMYFCASSVGVSNSPLHFGNGTRLTVT.

The CDR3 sequence is CASSYQGSGANVLTF. CDR3 in DNA: TGTGCCAGCAGTTATCAGGGTTCAGGGGCCAACGTCCTGACTTTC. The chain joins TRBV6-5 to TRBJ2-6, with TRBD1 as a possible D gene (5 bases). V dropped 3 bases and J dropped 4 bases, with 10 bases sitting between them. The CDR3 totals 15 residues. The germline V gene encodes CDR1 MNHEY and CDR2 SVGAGI.